This paragraph reports one T cell receptor beta chain. Its target is unknown. Time point reported: week 23, last vaccination. The investigators gave 300 ug of mutant IDH1 20-mer peptide in each vaccine dose, together with topical imiquimod. This CDR3 has 16 amino acids. V shed 4 bases and J 6 bases; nucleotides not matched to a gene: 10. CDR1 and CDR2 from the germline V gene are SGHRS and YFSETQ. This specimen belongs to a study of a mutant IDH1 vaccine in newly diagnosed glioma. Libraries were prepared by immunoSEQ multiplex PCR; TCRdb keeps only in-frame clonotypes and omits some of them. The sample carries 35,000 to 55,000 clones, roughly 84% recorded once.

This chain joins TRBV5-1 and TRBJ1-1; 12 positions match TRBD1. This receptor was taken from a woman aged 18-29 years with glioma. Some clones in this sample may be carry-over from other donors' samples. The specimen comprised PBMCs, sampled from a glioma patient whose treatment included an IDH1 peptide vaccine. The CDR3 region has the DNA TGCGCCAGCAGCACTCTCGGGGGACAGGGGGCGGCTGAAGCTTTCTTT. Residues: CASSTLGGQGAAEAFF.